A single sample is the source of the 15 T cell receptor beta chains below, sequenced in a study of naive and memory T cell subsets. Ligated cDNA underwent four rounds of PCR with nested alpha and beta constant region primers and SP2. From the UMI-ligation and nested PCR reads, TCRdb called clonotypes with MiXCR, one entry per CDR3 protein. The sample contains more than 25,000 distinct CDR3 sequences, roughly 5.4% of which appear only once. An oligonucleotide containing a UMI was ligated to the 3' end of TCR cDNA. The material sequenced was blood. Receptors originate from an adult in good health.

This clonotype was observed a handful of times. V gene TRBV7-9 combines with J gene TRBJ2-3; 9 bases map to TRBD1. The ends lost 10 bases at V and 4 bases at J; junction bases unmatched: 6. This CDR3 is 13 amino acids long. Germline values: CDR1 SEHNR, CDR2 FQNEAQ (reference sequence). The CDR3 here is CATPGQGADTQYF. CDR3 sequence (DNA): TGTGCCACCCCGGGACAGGGTGCAGATACGCAGTATTTT.

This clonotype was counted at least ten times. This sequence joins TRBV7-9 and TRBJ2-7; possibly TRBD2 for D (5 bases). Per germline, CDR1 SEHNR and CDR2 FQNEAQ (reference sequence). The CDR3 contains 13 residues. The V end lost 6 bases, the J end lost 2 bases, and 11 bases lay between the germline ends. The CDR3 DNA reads TGTGCCAGCAGTTCCGGGAACCCCTACGAGCAGTACTTC. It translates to CASSSGNPYEQYF.

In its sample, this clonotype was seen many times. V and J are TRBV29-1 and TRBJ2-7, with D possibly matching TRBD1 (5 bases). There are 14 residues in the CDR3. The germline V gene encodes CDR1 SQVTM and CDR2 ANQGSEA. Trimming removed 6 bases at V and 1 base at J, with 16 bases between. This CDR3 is CSVGDTGVSYEQYF. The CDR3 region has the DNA TGCAGCGTCGGAGATACAGGAGTTTCCTACGAGCAGTACTTC.

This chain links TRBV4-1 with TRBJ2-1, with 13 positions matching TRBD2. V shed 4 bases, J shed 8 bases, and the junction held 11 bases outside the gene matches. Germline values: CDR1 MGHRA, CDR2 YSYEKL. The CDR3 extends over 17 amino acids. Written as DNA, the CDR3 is TGCGCCAGCAGCCTTGCATGGACTAGCGGGAGTCTACATGAGCAGTTCTTC. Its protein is CASSLAWTSGSLHEQFF.

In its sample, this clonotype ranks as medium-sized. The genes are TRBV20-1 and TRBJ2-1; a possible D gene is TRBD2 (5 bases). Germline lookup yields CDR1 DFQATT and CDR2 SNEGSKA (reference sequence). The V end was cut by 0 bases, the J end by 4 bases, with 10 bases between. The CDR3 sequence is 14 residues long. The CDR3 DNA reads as TGCAGTGCTAGAGACCTAGCAGAATACAATGAGCAGTTCTTC. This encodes CSARDLAEYNEQFF.

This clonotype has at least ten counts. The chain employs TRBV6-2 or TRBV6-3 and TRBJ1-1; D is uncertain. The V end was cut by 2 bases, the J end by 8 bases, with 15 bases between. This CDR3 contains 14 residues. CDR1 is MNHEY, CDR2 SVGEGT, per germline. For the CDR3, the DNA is TGTGCCAGCAGTTACCCGAACAGAGGGAACGAAGCTTTCTTT. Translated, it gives CASSYPNRGNEAFF.

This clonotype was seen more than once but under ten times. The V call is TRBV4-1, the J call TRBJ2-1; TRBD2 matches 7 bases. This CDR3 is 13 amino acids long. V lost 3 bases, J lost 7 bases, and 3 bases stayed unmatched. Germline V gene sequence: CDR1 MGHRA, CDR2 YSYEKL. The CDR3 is CASSQGGGNEQFF. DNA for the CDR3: TGCGCCAGCAGCCAGGGGGGGGGAAATGAGCAGTTCTTC.

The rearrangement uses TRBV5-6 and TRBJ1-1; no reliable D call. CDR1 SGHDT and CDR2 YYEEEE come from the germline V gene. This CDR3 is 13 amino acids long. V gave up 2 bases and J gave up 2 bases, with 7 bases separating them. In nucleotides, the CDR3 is TGTGCCAGCAGCTTTCGGCGAAACACTGAAGCTTTCTTT. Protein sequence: CASSFRRNTEAFF.

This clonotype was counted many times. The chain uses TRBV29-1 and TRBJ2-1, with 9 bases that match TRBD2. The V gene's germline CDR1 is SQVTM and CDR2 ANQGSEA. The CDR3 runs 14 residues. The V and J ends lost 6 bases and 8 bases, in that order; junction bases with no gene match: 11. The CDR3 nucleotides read TGCAGCGTAGAACAGCGGGAGGCGTACGATGAGCAGTTCTTC. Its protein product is CSVEQREAYDEQFF.

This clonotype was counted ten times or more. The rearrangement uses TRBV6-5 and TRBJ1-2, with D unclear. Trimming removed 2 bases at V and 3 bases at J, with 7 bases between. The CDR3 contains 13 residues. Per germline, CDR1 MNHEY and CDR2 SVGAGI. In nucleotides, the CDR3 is TGTGCCAGCAGTTACGAGGCCCACTATGGCTACACCTTC. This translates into CASSYEAHYGYTF.

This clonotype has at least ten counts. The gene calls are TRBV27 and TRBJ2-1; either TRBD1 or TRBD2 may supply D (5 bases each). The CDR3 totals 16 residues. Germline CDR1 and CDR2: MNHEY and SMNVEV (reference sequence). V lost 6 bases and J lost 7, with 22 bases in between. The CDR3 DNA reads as TGTGCCAGCAGACTGGGACGCGGCGGTCGTTATAATGAGCAGTTCTTC. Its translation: CASRLGRGGRYNEQFF.

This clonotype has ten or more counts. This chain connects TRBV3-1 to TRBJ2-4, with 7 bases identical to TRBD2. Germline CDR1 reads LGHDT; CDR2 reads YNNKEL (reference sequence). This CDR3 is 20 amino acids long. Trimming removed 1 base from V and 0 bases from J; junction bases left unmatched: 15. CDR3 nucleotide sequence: TGTGCCAGCAGCCAAGGTTCTCTCGAGGGAGGGCTGCGAGCCAAAAACATTCAGTACTTC. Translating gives CASSQGSLEGGLRAKNIQYF.

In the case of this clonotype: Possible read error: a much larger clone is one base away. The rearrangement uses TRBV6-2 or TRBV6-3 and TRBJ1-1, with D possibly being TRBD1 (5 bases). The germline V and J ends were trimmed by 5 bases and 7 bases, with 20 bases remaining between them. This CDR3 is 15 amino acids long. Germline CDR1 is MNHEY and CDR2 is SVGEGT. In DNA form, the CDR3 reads TGTGCCAGCAGTGACCCGTCGGAGGGGCATAATGAAGCTTTCTTT. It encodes CASSDPSEGHNEAFF.

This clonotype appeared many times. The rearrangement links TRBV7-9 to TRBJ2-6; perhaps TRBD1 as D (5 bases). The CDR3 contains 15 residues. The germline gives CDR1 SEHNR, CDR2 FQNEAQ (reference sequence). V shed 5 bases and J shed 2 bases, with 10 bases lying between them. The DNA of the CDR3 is TGTGCCAGCAGCCCCCAGGGCCCTGGGGCCAACGTCCTGACTTTC. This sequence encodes CASSPQGPGANVLTF.

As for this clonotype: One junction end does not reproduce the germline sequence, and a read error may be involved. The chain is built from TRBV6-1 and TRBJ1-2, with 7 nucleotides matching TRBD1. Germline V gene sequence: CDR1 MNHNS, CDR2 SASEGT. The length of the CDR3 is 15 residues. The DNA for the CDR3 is TGTGCCAGCAGTGAGGTGGGACAGCCGGGCTATGGCGACACCTTC. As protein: CASSEVGQPGYGDTF.